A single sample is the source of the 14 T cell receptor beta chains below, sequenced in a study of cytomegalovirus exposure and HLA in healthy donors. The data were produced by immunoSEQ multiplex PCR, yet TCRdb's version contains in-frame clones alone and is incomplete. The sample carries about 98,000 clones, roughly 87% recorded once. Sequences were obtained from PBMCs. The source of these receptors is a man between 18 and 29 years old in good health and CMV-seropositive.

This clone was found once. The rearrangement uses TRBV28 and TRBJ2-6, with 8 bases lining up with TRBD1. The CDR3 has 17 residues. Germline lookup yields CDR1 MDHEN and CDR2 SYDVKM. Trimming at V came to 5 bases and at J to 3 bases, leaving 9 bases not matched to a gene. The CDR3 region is CASSGRTGMVGANVLTF. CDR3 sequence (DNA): TGTGCCAGCAGTGGAAGGACAGGGATGGTTGGGGCCAACGTCCTGACTTTC.

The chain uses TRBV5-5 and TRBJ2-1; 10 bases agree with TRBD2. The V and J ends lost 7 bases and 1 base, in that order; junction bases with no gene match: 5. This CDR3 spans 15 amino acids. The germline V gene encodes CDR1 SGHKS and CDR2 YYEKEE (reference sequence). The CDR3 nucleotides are TGTGCCAGCCGGAAGCGGGGGGGGTCCTACAATGAGCAGTTCTTC. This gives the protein CASRKRGGSYNEQFF.

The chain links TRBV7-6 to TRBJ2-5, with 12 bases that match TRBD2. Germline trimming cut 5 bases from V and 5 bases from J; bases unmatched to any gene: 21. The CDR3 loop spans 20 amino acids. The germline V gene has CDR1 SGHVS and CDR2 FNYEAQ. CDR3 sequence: CASSPSSGGPSGRALETQYF. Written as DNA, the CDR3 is TGTGCCAGCAGCCCCAGCTCAGGGGGGCCTAGCGGGAGGGCCTTGGAGACCCAGTACTTC.

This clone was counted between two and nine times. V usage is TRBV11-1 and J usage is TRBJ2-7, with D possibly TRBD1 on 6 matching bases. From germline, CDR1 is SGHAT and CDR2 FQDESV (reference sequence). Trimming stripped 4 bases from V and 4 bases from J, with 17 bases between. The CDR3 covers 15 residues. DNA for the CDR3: TGTGCCAGCAGCTCTCCGAGGCAGGGGTGGTACGAGCAGTACTTC. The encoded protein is CASSSPRQGWYEQYF.

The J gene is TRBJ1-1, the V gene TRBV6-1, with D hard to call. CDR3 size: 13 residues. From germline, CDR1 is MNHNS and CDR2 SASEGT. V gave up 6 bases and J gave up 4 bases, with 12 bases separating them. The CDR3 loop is CASSRWRGTEAFF. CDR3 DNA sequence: TGTGCCAGCAGCCGCTGGCGGGGCACTGAAGCTTTCTTT.

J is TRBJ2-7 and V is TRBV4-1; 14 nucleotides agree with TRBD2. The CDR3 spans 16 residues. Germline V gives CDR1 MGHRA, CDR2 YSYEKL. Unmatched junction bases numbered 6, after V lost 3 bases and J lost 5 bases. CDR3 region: CASSHGTSGRIDEQYF. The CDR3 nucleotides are TGCGCCAGCAGCCACGGGACTAGCGGGAGAATCGACGAGCAGTACTTC.

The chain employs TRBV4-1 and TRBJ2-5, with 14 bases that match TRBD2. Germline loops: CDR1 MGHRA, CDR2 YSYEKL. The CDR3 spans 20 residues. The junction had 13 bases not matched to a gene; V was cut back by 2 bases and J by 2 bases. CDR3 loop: CASSQPGTSGSLGEQETQYF. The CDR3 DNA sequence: TGCGCCAGCAGCCAACCCGGGACTAGCGGGAGTTTAGGGGAACAAGAGACCCAGTACTTC.

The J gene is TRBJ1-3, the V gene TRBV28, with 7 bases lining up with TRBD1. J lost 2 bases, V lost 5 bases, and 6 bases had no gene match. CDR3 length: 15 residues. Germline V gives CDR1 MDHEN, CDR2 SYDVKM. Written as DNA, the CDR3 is TGTGCCAGCAGTGCCCCGACAGGGACTGGAAACACCATATATTTT. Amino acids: CASSAPTGTGNTIYF.

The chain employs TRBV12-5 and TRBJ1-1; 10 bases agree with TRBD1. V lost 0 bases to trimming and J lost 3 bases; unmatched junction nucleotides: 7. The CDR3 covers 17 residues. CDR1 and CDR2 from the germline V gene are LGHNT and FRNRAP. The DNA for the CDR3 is TGTGCTAGTGGTTTGGTAAGGACAGGGGGTTGGTACACTGAAGCTTTCTTT. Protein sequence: CASGLVRTGGWYTEAFF.

The CDR3 spells CAISAGTGRTDTQYF. In nucleotides, the CDR3 is TGTGCCATCAGTGCCGGGACAGGGAGAACAGATACGCAGTATTTT. The J gene is TRBJ2-3, the V gene TRBV10-3; 9 bases line up with TRBD1. The CDR3 runs 15 residues. Germline V gene data show CDR1 as ENHRY and CDR2 as SYGVKD. Trimming cost V 4 bases and J 3 bases; bases outside gene matches: 5.

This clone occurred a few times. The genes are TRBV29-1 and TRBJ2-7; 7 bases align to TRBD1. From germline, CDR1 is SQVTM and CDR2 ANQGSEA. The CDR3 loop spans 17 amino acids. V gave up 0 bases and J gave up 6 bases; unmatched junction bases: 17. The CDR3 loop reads CSVEDRDREKVGGEQYF. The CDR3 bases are TGCAGCGTTGAAGATAGAGACAGGGAAAAGGTAGGGGGCGAGCAGTACTTC.

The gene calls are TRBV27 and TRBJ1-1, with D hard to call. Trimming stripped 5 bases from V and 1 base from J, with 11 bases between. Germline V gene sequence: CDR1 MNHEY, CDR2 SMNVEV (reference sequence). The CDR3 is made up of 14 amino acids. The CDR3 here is CASSHTTGNTEAFF. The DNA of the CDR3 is TGTGCCAGCAGTCATACGACGGGGAACACTGAAGCTTTCTTT.

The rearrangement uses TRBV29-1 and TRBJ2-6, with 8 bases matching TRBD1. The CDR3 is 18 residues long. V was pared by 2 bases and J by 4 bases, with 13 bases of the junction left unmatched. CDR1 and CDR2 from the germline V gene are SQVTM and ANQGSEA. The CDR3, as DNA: TGCAGCGTTGAACACCCCGGACAGGGCGAGGGGGGGGCCAACGTCCTGACTTTC. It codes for CSVEHPGQGEGGANVLTF.

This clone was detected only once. The chain's CDR3 is CASSEGTGDYEQYF. In DNA, the CDR3 is TGCGCCAGCAGTGAAGGGACAGGGGACTACGAGCAGTACTTC. The rearrangement links TRBV10-1 to TRBJ2-7, with TRBD1 matching 10 bases. The CDR3 has 14 residues. Germline V lookup: CDR1 WNHNN, CDR2 SYGVQD (reference sequence). V lost 3 bases to trimming and J lost 3 bases; unmatched junction nucleotides: 2.